The clone carrying this T cell receptor (beta chain) was seen only a few times. This record comes from a study of blood T cell repertoires in COVID-19. Study as a whole: The United States, Italy and Spain supplied acute and convalescent COVID-19 samples. The analysed material was cDNA or gDNA that came from T cells, B-cell-depleted T cells, or PBMCs.

V was pared by 4 bases and J by 4 bases, with 21 bases between. The CDR3 has 16 residues. In germline, CDR1 is SGDLS, CDR2 YYNGEE. Per the original methods: Amplification from reference gene primers served as the basis for estimated nucleated cell counts. Clones were sequenced by immunoSEQ multiplex PCR, and TCRdb holds only the in-frame ones, with some missing. For V, J and clone size, that table is used; D and trimming come from the DNA. The sample has 150,000 to 190,000 clones; under 85% are singletons. The clonotype comes from an elderly woman with acute or convalescent COVID-19. Sequencing used peripheral blood. The chain couples TRBV9 to TRBJ2-7, with D possibly matching TRBD1 (7 bases). The CDR3 reads CASSPFGAGGIYEQYF. The CDR3 region has the DNA TGTGCCAGCAGCCCCTTCGGGGCAGGGGGGATTTACGAGCAGTACTTC.